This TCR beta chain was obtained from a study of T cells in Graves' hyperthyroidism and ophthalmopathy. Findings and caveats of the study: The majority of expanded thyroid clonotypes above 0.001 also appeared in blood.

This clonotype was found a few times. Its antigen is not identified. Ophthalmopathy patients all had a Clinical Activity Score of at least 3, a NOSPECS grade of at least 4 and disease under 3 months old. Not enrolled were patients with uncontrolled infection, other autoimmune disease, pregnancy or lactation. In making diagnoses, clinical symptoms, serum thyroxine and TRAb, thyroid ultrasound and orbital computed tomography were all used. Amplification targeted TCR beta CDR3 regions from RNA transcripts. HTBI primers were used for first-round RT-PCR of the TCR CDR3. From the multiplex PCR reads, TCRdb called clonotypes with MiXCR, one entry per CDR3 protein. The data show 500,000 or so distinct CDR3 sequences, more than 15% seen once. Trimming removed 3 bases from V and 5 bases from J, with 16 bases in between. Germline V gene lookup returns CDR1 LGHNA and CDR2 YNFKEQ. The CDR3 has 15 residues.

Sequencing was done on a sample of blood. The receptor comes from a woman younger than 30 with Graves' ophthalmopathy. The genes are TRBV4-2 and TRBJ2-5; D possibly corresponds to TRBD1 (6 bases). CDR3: CASSQAQGEIETQYF. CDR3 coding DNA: TGTGCCAGCAGCCAGGCACAGGGAGAAATCGAGACCCAGTACTTC.